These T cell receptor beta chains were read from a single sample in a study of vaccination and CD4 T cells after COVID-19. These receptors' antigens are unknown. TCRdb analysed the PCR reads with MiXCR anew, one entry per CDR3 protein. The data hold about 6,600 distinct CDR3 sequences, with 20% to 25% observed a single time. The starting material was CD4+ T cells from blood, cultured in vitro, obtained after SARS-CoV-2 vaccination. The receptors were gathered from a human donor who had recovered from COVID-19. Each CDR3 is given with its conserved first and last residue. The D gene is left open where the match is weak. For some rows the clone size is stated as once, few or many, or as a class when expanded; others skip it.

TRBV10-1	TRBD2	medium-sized	CASSEFKTSASSTDTQYF
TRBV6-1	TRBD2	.	CASSRLAGNTRDTQYF
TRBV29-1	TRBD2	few	CSVEPAGGPGETQYF
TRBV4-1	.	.	CASSQHDSQPQHF
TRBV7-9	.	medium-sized	CASSLTQTNSPLHF
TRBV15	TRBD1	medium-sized	CATSREITGDYEQYF
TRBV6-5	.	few	CASSYSEGAGTEAFF
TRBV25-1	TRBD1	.	CASSLGGQGGDTQYF
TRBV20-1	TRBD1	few	CSARPTGTANSPLHF
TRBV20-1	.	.	CSARDPGQGPTTGELFF
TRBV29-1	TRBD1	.	CSVEANRGLAGANVLTF
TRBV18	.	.	CASSPPGLNEQYF